Reported below is one T cell receptor beta chain. Per germline, CDR1 LNHDA and CDR2 SQIVND (reference sequence). J was trimmed by 5 bases and V by 10 bases; bases with no gene match: 10. This CDR3 comprises 14 residues. This record belongs to a study of blood T cell repertoires in COVID-19. Study as a whole: From T cells, B-cell-depleted T cells, or PBMCs came the material, which was cDNA or gDNA.

Repertoires were generated with immunoSEQ multiplex PCR, while TCRdb's copy carries only in-frame clones and drops some. This repertoire shows some 290,000 clones, approximately 87% found once; its top ten account for about 4.9%. The source is a man aged 60 to 69 who had recovered from COVID-19. The gene calls are TRBV19 and TRBJ2-1; 8 bases map to TRBD1. Source material: peripheral blood. The CDR3: CATHGRGRHNEQFF. Written as DNA, the CDR3 is TGTGCCACCCACGGCAGGGGGCGCCACAATGAGCAGTTCTTC.